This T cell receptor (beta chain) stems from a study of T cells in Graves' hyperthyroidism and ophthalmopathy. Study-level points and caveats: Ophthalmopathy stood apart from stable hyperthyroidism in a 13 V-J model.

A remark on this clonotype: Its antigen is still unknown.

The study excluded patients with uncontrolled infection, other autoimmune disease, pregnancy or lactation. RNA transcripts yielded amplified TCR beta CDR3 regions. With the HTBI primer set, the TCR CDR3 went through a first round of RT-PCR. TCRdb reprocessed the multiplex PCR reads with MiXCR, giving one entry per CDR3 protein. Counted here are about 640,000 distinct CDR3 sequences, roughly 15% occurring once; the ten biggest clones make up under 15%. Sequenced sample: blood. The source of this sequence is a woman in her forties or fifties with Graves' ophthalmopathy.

The CDR3 coding sequence is TGTGCCAGCAGCCCAGGGAGGGGGGCCCCAGATACGCAGTATTTT. It codes for CASSPGRGAPDTQYF. The V and J genes are TRBV28 and TRBJ2-3, with D perhaps matching TRBD2 (7 bases). The V gene's germline CDR1 is MDHEN and CDR2 SYDVKM. The V end lost 6 bases, the J end lost 4 bases, and 17 bases lay between the germline ends. This CDR3 is built from 15 residues.